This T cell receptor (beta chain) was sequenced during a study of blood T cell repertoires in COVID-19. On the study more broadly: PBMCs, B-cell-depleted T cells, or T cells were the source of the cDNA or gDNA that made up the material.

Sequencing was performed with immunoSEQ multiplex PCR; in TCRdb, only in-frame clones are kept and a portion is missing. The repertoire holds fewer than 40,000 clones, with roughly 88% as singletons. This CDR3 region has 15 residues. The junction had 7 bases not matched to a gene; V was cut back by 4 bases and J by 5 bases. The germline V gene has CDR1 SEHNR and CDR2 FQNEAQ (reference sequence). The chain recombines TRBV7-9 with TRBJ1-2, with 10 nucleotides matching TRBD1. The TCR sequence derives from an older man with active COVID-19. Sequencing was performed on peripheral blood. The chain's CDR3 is CASSSTGGDAYGYTF. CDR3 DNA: TGTGCCAGCAGCTCGACAGGGGGCGACGCGTATGGCTACACCTTC.